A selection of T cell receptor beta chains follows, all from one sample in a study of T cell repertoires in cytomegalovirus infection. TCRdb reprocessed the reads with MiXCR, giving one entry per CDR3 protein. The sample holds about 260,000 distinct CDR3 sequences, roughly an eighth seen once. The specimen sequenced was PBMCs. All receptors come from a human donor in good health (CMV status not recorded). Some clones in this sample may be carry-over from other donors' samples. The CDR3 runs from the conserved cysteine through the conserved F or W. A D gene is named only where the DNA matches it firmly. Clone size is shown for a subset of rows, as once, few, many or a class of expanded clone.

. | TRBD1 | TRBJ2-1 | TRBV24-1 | CATGTEHNEQFF | TGTGCCACCGGGACAGAGCACAATGAGCAGTTCTTC
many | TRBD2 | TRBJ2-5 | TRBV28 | CASRFSGGRVETQYF | TGTGCCAGCCGTTTTTCGGGAGGGAGAGTAGAGACCCAGTACTTC
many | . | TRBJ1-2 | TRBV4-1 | CASSLRPGLANYGYTF | TGCGCCAGCAGCCTAAGGCCGGGACTGGCGAACTATGGCTACACCTTC
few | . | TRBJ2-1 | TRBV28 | CASSLGGQPNEQFF | TGTGCCAGCAGTTTGGGGGGGCAGCCCAATGAGCAGTTCTTC
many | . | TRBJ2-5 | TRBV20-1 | CSAKLLGNWEETQYF | TGCAGTGCCAAACTGCTGGGGAACTGGGAAGAGACCCAGTACTTC
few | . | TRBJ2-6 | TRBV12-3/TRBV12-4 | CASRYAEFSGANVLTF | TGTGCCAGCAGGTATGCGGAGTTCTCTGGGGCCAACGTCCTGACTTTC
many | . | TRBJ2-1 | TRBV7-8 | CASSPIVAASSYNEQFF | TGTGCCAGTAGTCCGATTGTAGCGGCGAGCTCCTACAATGAGCAGTTCTTC
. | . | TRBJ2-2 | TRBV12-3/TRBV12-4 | CASSLGAAGELFF | TGTGCCAGCAGTTTAGGTGCGGCCGGGGAGCTGTTTTTT
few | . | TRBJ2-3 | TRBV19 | CASRKQGAQYF | TGTGCCAGCAGAAAGCAGGGCGCGCAGTATTTT
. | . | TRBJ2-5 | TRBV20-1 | CSAVGRGETQYF | TGCAGTGCAGTAGGGCGAGGAGAGACCCAGTACTTC
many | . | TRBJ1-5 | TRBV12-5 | CASGSPGHTSIRNQPQHF | TGTGCTAGTGGTTCTCCGGGACATACTAGCATTCGCAATCAGCCCCAGCATTTT
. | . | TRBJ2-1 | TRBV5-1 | CASSLAPPGSDEQFF | TGCGCCAGCAGCTTGGCCCCCCCCGGGAGCGATGAGCAGTTCTTC
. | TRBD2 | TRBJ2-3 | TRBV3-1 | CASSPLAGGNTDTQYF | TGTGCCAGCAGTCCCTTAGCGGGGGGAAACACAGATACGCAGTATTTT
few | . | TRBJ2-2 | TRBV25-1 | CASTRGGHTGELFF | TGTGCCAGCACCAGGGGGGGTCACACCGGGGAGCTGTTTTTT
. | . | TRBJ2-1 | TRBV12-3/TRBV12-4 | CASSPLPYNEQFF | TGTGCCAGCAGCCCCTTACCCTACAATGAGCAGTTCTTC
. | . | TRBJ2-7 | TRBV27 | CASKAGALYEQYF | TGTGCCAGCAAAGCCGGGGCCCTCTACGAGCAGTACTTC
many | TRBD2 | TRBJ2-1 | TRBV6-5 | CASSYSGAGVVPEQFF | TGTGCCAGCAGTTACTCGGGCGCGGGGGTCGTCCCCGAGCAGTTCTTC
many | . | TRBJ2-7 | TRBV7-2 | CASSSWGRISYEQYF | TGTGCCAGCAGCTCCTGGGGACGGATCTCCTACGAGCAGTACTTC
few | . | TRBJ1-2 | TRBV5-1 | CASSSGENYGYTF | TGCGCCAGCAGCTCGGGGGAAAACTATGGCTACACCTTC
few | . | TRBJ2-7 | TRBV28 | CASSLSGAEQYF | TGTGCCAGCAGCCTCTCGGGGGCCGAGCAGTACTTC